This T cell receptor (beta chain) is drawn from a study of blood T cells in healthy people across ages. Study outcomes and limitations: The study found more naive CD4+ cells and higher diversity in long-lived than aged donors. Diversity figures derived from one million T cells were judged to underestimate the true value.

Germline CDR1 and CDR2: SGHRS and YFSETQ. This CDR3 contains 14 residues. Trimming cost V 1 base and J 2 bases, with 9 bases left between them. Concerning this clonotype: Its antigen is undetermined.

They isolated at least 6.5 million PBMCs from each sample. Per sample, extraction of total RNA gave at least 5 micrograms in every case. A second 7 to 11 cycle PCR used barcoded and J-beta primers. TCRdb re-called the 5' RACE reads with MiXCR, one entry per CDR3 protein. In the table there are 1.4 million to 1.5 million distinct CDR3 sequences, about 43% of which are singletons. What was sequenced was blood. The chain uses TRBV5-1 and TRBJ2-5; TRBD2 might be the D (7 bases). This TCR came from a woman between 18 and 29 years old in good health. CDR3 nucleotide sequence: TGCGCCAGCAGCTTGAAGGGGGGGCAAGAGACCCAGTACTTC. Amino acids: CASSLKGGQETQYF. The whole variable domain, filled in from reference TRBV5-1 and TRBJ2-5, reads KAGVTQTPRYLIKTRGQQVTLSCSPISGHRSVSWYQQTPGQGLQFLFEYFSETQRNKGNFPGRFSGRQFSNSRSEMNVSTLELGDSALYLCASSLKGGQETQYFGPGTRLLVL.